This record covers a single TCR beta chain. The target of this receptor is not known. No per-base quality is available; no much larger clone lies one base away. The entry originates in a study of shared clonotypes between healthy human individuals (dated by TCRdb to 2019 to 2021). Context from the whole study: A couple of women and three men aged 18 to 49 years were included in the cohort. Per donor, three plates each were used for CD4 naive and CD4 memory, two for CD8 naive, and one for CD8 memory. Leukapheresis yielded between about 0.85 and 10 billion PBMCs per donor. To estimate repertoire size and how much clonotype sharing occurs between individuals, the study deeply sequenced the blood TCR repertoires of five healthy adults. To increase sequencing depth and limit assay-specific biases, TCR repertoire library preparation and sequencing were carried out by different laboratories using diverse techniques. What the research found in general, with its limitations: Pairwise subsampling indicated that sequencing depth was expected to affect the degree of clonotype sharing among donors. Sampling was restricted to blood, and TCR repertoires in tissue are likely to differ from TCR repertoires in blood. The small number of donors limited the genetic and exposure-history diversity represented. Naive subsets generally had larger estimated clonotype richness than memory subsets. About 5% of naive CD4, 3% to 3.5% of naive CD8, 2.3% of memory CD4, and more than 0.35% of memory CD8 clonotypes were shared across a handful of donors. Higher generation probabilities were observed for clonotypes shared by all four sorted-subset donors than for non-shared clonotypes. Incomplete sequencing was indicated by rarefaction of sorted-subset datasets, despite the large sequencing depth.

The donors were healthy, HIV-negative adults who had no recently reported acute infections or vaccinations. All donors were Caucasian adults living in Nashville, Tennessee, USA. Magnetic negative selection was used to enrich CD4+ T cells, after which naive cells were positively selected on CD45RA and the negative fraction became the memory subset. Blood was collected by leukapheresis, and PBMCs were isolated by Ficoll-Histopaque density gradient centrifugation and then cryopreserved in liquid nitrogen vapor phase. Analytical flow cytometry was used to check the purity and quantity of every magnetically sorted T cell population. From each sorted fraction, genomic DNA was isolated and quantified by UV absorbance on a Nanodrop 2000c. V has 8 bases trimmed and J has 2 bases trimmed; junction bases matching no gene number 8. The CDR3 contains 15 residues, cysteine and phenylalanine counted. Only the CDR3 DNA stays, 45 bases, in frame from base 1. For CDR1 and CDR2, the germline V gene (reference sequence) lists LNHDA and SQIVND.

TCR CDR3 regions were amplified from genomic DNA by multiplex PCR using the deep immunoSEQ assay. Extracted genomic DNA from each cell subset was distributed evenly across all wells of several immunoSEQ 96-well plates, and each plate was treated as a replicate. For sorted subsets, each replicate PCR was loaded with roughly 200 ng genomic DNA, equivalent to approximately 33,000 T cell genomes. Purified libraries were quantified with a Qubit 3.0 fluorometer, sized on a Bioanalyzer 2100, and re-quantified with the KAPA Library Quantification kit. Every immunoSEQ 96-well plate was sequenced on a dedicated single-read 150-cycle Illumina NextSeq 550 flow cell. The original methods were these. Because the immunoSEQ output held only junctional sequences and lacked quality scores, the filtering could not match the filtering applied to full-length reads. Sequences were annotated with PyIR, a Python wrapper for IgBLAST v1.9, and V/J genes and CDR3 were assigned using IMGT germline references. Reads with weak V/J assignments (E-value above 1e-6), missing CDR3, stop codons, out-of-frame junctions, or ambiguous translated residues were removed. A V3J clonotype was defined by an identical inferred V gene, J gene, and CDR3 amino acid sequence. The percentage overlap between two repertoires was calculated by dividing the number of shared unique clonotypes by the size of the smaller repertoire. Richness of each repertoire was evaluated using RTK rarefaction, the Chao1 estimator, and Recon v2.1 estimates of unobserved clonotypes. OLGA was used to compute generation probabilities for all TCRbeta clonotypes that the gDNA method yielded from a handful of donors. TCRdb provides this immuneACCESS table in a form limited to in-frame rearrangements. Some clones are lacking; in checked studies, under half of them reflect an unresolved V gene, and why the rest are absent is not known. V and J calls and clone size are copied from that table; D and trimming were computed from the DNA. This sample is represented by about 1.1 million clones; about four fifths of them were singletons. In total, the top ten clones hold 0.6% to 0.7% of the sample.

The sequenced material came from memory CD4+ T cells from PBMCs. The cell subset or site label for this specimen denotes: CD45RA-negative fraction. The rearrangement joined TRBV19 to TRBJ1-5, with TRBD1 matching 8 junction bases. The TCR sequence derives from a man aged 18 to 30 in good health. Some clones in this sample may be carry-over from other donors' samples. The DNA is TGTGCCAGTCGCAAGACAGGGGTCGGCAATCAGCCCCAGCATTTT. This yields the protein CASRKTGVGNQPQHF.